This is a list of T cell receptor beta chains from one sample in a study of T cell repertoires in cytomegalovirus infection. Using its own MiXCR run on the reads, TCRdb lists one record per CDR3 protein. The sample holds 210,000 or so distinct CDR3 sequences, roughly 6.5% seen once. The sequenced sample consisted of PBMCs. The receptors come from a human donor in good health (CMV status not recorded). Some clones in this sample may be carry-over from other donors' samples. Each CDR3 is given with its conserved first and last residue. Each record gives: J gene, CDR3 length, V gene, D gene, clone size, CDR3 DNA, CDR3 protein. D genes are given only for firm matches. Where a row states a size, it is once, few, many or the class of an expanded clone; other rows omit it.

TRBJ2-5	14	TRBV27	-	-	TGTGCCAGCACCCTTCTGGACTCGGGGGAGACCCAGTACTTC	CASTLLDSGETQYF
TRBJ2-2	14	TRBV5-4	TRBD1	many	TGTGCCAGCAGCTGGACAGGGGGGACCGGGGAGCTGTTTTTT	CASSWTGGTGELFF
TRBJ2-5	13	TRBV29-1	-	-	TGCAGCGTTGCAATGGTCCGAGGCGAGACCCAGTACTTC	CSVAMVRGETQYF
TRBJ1-4	18	TRBV2	-	many	TGTGCCAGCAGTGAACACAGGCTATCACTTTCAACTAATGAAAAACTGTTTTTT	CASSEHRLSLSTNEKLFF
TRBJ2-5	14	TRBV6-2/TRBV6-3	-	many	TGTGCCAGCAGCCCCCGCAGGTCCCAAGAGACCCAGTACTTC	CASSPRRSQETQYF
TRBJ1-5	14	TRBV28	-	few	TGTGCCAGCACCCGCGGGGGAGGGGGTCAGCCCCAGCATTTT	CASTRGGGGQPQHF
TRBJ2-6	16	TRBV3-1	-	few	TGTGCCAGCAGCCAAGGTCAGCTCTCTGGGGCCAACGTCCTGACTTTC	CASSQGQLSGANVLTF
TRBJ2-1	15	TRBV15	TRBD2	many	TGTGCCACCAGCAGAGATGCGGGGACTAGTCGGGAGCAGTTCTTC	CATSRDAGTSREQFF
TRBJ1-2	13	TRBV28	-	many	TGTGCCAGCAGTCATAACAGGGTACGAGGCTACACCTTC	CASSHNRVRGYTF
TRBJ1-5	17	TRBV19	-	few	TGTGCCAGTAGTCGGATAGCAGGGGCGTATAGCAATCAGCCCCAGCATTTT	CASSRIAGAYSNQPQHF
TRBJ2-3	12	TRBV29-1	-	-	TGCAGCGTTGGGGTCCTCACAGATACGCAGTATTTT	CSVGVLTDTQYF
TRBJ2-2	16	TRBV4-3	-	many	TGCGCCAGCAGCCAAGCGATAAGCGCGAACACCGGGGAGCTGTTTTTT	CASSQAISANTGELFF
TRBJ1-2	13	TRBV7-2	-	many	TGTGCCAGCAGCTTAAAAAGGTTCTATGGCTACACCTTC	CASSLKRFYGYTF
TRBJ2-1	17	TRBV6-2/TRBV6-3	-	many	TGTGCCAGCAGTAACGACCCCGCCCGCCGCTCCTACAATGAGCAGTTCTTC	CASSNDPARRSYNEQFF
TRBJ1-2	14	TRBV9	-	many	TGTGCCAGCAGCGCCATACAGGAGACCTATGGCTACACCTTC	CASSAIQETYGYTF
TRBJ1-1	13	TRBV7-2	-	many	TGTGCCAGCACGCGTATCAGGAACACTGAAGCTTTCTTT	CASTRIRNTEAFF
TRBJ1-1	13	TRBV28	-	many	TGTGCCAGCAGCGGGACACCGAACACTGAAGCTTTCTTT	CASSGTPNTEAFF
TRBJ2-3	19	TRBV7-8	TRBD2	many	TGTGCCAGCAGCATACTAGCGGGGGGGCGTCTCAAGAGCACAGATACGCAGTATTTT	CASSILAGGRLKSTDTQYF
TRBJ1-2	16	TRBV6-2/TRBV6-3	-	many	TGTGCCAGCAGTGGACCCCCGGGGGCCTCACGCTATGGCTACACCTTC	CASSGPPGASRYGYTF
TRBJ2-7	13	TRBV12-3/TRBV12-4	TRBD2	few	TGTGCCAGCACCTTGGGGGGGAACTACGAGCAGTACTTC	CASTLGGNYEQYF
TRBJ2-5	13	TRBV20-1	-	few	TGCAGTGCTAGTGCGGGACACCAGGGGACCCAGTACTTC	CSASAGHQGTQYF
TRBJ2-7	12	TRBV27	-	many	TGTGCCAGCAGTGCGATGGGGTACGAGCAGTACTTC	CASSAMGYEQYF
TRBJ2-7	13	TRBV7-2	-	many	TGTGCCAGCAGCTCCGGATTCTCCTACGAGCAGTACTTC	CASSSGFSYEQYF